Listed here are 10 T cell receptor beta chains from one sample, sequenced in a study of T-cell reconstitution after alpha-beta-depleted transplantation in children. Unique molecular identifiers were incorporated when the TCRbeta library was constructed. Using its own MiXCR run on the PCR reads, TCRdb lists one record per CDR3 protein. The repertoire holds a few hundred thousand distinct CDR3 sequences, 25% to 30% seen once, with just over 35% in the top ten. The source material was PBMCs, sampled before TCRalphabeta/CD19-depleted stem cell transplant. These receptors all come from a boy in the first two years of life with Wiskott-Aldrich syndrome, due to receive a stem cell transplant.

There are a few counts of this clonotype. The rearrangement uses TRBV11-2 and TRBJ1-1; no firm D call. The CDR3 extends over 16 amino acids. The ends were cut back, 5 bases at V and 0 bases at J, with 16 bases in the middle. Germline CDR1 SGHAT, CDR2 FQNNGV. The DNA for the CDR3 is TGTGCCAGCAGCCAAAGGCCGTGGCAGTTGAACACTGAAGCTTTCTTT. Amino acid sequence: CASSQRPWQLNTEAFF.

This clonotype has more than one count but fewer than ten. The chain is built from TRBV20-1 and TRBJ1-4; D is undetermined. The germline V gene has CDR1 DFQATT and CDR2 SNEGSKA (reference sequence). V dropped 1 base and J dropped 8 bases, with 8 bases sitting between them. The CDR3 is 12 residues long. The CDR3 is CSARGSGEKLFF. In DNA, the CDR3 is TGCAGTGCTAGAGGCAGCGGGGAAAAACTGTTTTTT.

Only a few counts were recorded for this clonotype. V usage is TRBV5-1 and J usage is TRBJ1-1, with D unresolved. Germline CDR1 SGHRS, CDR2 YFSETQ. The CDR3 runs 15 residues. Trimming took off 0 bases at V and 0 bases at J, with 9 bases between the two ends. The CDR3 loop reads CASSLAVTLNTEAFF. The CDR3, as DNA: TGCGCCAGCAGCTTGGCCGTAACGCTGAACACTGAAGCTTTCTTT.

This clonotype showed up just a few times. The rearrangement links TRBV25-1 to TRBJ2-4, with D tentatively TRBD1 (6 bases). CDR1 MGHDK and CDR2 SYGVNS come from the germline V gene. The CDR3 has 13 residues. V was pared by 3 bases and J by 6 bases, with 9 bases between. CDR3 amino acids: CASSETGVNIQYF. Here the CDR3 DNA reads TGTGCCAGCAGTGAGACAGGCGTAAACATTCAGTACTTC.

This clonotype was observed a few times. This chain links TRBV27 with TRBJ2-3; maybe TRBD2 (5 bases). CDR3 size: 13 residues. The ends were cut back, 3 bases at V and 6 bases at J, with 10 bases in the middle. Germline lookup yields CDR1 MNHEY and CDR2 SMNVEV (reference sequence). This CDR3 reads CASSFEGKDTQYF. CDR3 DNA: TGTGCCAGCAGTTTCGAGGGAAAGGATACGCAGTATTTT.

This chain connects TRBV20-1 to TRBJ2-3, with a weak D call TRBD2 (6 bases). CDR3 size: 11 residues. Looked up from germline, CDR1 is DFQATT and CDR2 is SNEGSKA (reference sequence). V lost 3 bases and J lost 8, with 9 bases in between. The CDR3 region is CSARDYGTQYF. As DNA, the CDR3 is TGCAGTGCTAGGGACTACGGTACGCAGTATTTT.

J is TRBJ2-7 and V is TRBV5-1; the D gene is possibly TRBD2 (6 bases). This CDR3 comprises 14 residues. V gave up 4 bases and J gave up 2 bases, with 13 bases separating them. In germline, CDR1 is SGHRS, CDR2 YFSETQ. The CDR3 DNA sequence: TGCGCCAGCAGCGGCGGACTAACAGCCTACGAGCAGTACTTC. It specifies CASSGGLTAYEQYF.

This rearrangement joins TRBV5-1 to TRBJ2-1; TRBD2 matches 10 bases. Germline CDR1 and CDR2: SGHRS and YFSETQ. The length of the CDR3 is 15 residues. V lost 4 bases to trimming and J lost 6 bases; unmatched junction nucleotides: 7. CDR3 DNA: TGCGCCAGCAGCCCCCGGCCTAGCGGGAGCAATGAGCAGTTCTTC. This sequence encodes CASSPRPSGSNEQFF.

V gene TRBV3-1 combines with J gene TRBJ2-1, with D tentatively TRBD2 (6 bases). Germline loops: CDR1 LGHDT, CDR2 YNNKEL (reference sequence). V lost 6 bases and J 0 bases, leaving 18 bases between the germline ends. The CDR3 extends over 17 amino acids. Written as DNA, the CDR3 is TGTGCCAGCAGTCAGGGACTGGAGGGAAGCTCCTACAATGAGCAGTTCTTC. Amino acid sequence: CASSQGLEGSSYNEQFF.

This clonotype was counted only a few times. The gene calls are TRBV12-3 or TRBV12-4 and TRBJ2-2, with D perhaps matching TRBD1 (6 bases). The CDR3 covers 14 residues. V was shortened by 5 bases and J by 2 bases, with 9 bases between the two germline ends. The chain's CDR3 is CASSPDRNTGELFF. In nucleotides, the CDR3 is TGTGCCAGCAGTCCGGACAGAAACACCGGGGAGCTGTTTTTT.